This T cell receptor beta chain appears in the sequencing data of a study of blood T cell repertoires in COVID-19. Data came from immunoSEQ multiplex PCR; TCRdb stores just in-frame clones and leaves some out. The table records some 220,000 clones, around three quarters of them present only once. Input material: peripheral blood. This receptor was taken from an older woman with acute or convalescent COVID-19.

The CDR3 DNA reads as TGTGCCAGCAGCGTAGCTGGCGGGGGGGCCCCGAACACCGGGGAGCTGTTTTTT. It yields the protein CASSVAGGGAPNTGELFF. The chain couples TRBV9 to TRBJ2-2, with TRBD2 matching 9 bases. Germline CDR1 and CDR2: SGDLS and YYNGEE. This CDR3 has 18 residues. V gave up 0 bases and J gave up 0 bases; unmatched junction bases: 6. The full variable domain, with the rest looked up from reference TRBV9 and TRBJ2-2, is DSGVTQTPKHLITATGQRVTLRCSPRSGDLSVYWYQQSLDQGLQFLIQYYNGEERAKGNILERFSAQQFPDLHSELNLSSLELGDSALYFCASSVAGGGAPNTGELFFGEGSRLTVL.